These 23 T cell receptor beta chains share one sample of origin, sequenced in a study of beta chain features in type 1 diabetes. The whole isolated RNA underwent reverse transcription, so sequencing captured expressed TCRB transcripts. TCRdb keeps only in-frame clones here, not all; method: immunoSEQ multiplex PCR. Of more than 350,000 clones detected, about 10% appear once; the ten largest clones hold approximately 0.05%. The sample taken for sequencing was naive CD4+ T cells from blood. Source of these receptors: a woman in her late teens or twenties in good health.

The chain links TRBV5-6 to TRBJ1-1; a possible D gene is TRBD1 (6 bases). The CDR3 is made up of 13 amino acids. Germline V gene sequence: CDR1 SGHDT, CDR2 YYEEEE. The V end lost 5 bases, the J end lost 4 bases, and 12 bases lay between the germline ends. CDR3 sequence reads: CASSLRGFTEAFF. As DNA, the CDR3 is TGTGCCAGCAGTCTGAGGGGGTTCACTGAAGCTTTCTTT.

Concerning this clone itself: This sample also contains other DNA sequences that code for the same CDR3. The chain recombines TRBV7-2 with TRBJ2-1, with no clear D. CDR1 is SGHTA and CDR2 is FQGNSA in the germline V gene. This CDR3 region has 15 residues. Deletions cut 0 bases from V and 0 bases from J, with 6 bases between. CDR3 protein: CASSLASASYNEQFF. The CDR3 DNA reads as TGTGCCAGCAGCTTAGCGAGCGCCTCCTACAATGAGCAGTTCTTC.

This clone was counted only a few times. The V and J genes are TRBV5-4 and TRBJ2-3; TRBD1 or TRBD2 may be the D gene (7 bases each). Per the germline V gene, CDR1 is SGHNT and CDR2 is YYREEE (reference sequence). This CDR3 comprises 15 residues. Trimming took 2 bases from V and 2 from J, leaving 12 bases between them. The CDR3 DNA is TGTGCCAGCAGCTTCGGGGGGACAGCCACAGATACGCAGTATTTT. Amino acid sequence: CASSFGGTATDTQYF.

The chain recombines TRBV7-8 with TRBJ2-3, with 8 bases fitting TRBD1. Germline V gene data show CDR1 as SGHVS and CDR2 as FQNEAQ. V shed 6 bases and J 3 bases; nucleotides not matched to a gene: 5. The CDR3 loop spans 14 amino acids. DNA for the CDR3: TGTGCCAGCAGATGGGACAGGACTACAGATACGCAGTATTTT. It encodes CASRWDRTTDTQYF.

This clone showed up just a few times. The gene calls are TRBV5-4 and TRBJ2-1, with 13 bases lining up with TRBD2. V was clipped by 3 bases and J by 8 bases; unmatched bases: 11. This CDR3 has 17 residues. Germline CDR1 SGHNT, CDR2 YYREEE (reference sequence). CDR3 DNA: TGTGCCAGCAGCTCCTTTGGGACTAGCGGGGCTTTTGATGAGCAGTTCTTC. Its translation: CASSSFGTSGAFDEQFF.

The sample holds a few counts of this clone. The rearrangement links TRBV7-3 to TRBJ2-2; D gene unclear. CDR1 and CDR2 (germline): SGHTA, FQGTGA. Deletions cut 2 bases from V and 0 bases from J, with 4 bases between. This CDR3 is 14 amino acids long. The CDR3 DNA reads TGTGCCAGCAGCTTAGGTTCGAACACCGGGGAGCTGTTTTTT. Encoded protein: CASSLGSNTGELFF.

V usage is TRBV30 and J usage is TRBJ1-2, with D perhaps TRBD1 (6 bases). This CDR3 spans 13 amino acids. Trimming removed 3 bases at V and 12 bases at J, with 20 bases between. CDR1 is GTSNPN and CDR2 is SVGIG in the germline V gene (reference sequence). DNA for the CDR3: TGTGCCTGGAGCCCGTTAACAGGGACCGCTAACACCTTC. Its translation is CAWSPLTGTANTF.

The chain links TRBV7-2 to TRBJ2-5; a weak D match, TRBD1 (6 bases). The V end was cut by 8 bases, the J end by 2 bases, with 15 bases between. This CDR3 has 14 residues. CDR1 and CDR2 from the germline V gene are SGHTA and FQGNSA. The CDR3 region has the DNA TGTGCCAGCGGACCGAGCAGGGGTCAAGAGACCCAGTACTTC. Translated: CASGPSRGQETQYF.

This chain links TRBV7-2 with TRBJ2-2; D gene unclear. Per the germline V gene, CDR1 is SGHTA and CDR2 is FQGNSA. The ends were cut back, 6 bases at V and 6 bases at J, with 11 bases in the middle. CDR3 size: 13 residues. CDR3 bases: TGTGCCAGCAGTTCAGACCCCCCCGGGGAGCTGTTTTTT. Translated, it gives CASSSDPPGELFF.

A few counts support this clone. The genes are TRBV7-2 and TRBJ2-7, with 7 bases matching TRBD2. Germline CDR1 SGHTA, CDR2 FQGNSA. V lost 1 base and J lost 3; bases outside the gene matches: 6. This CDR3 is 15 amino acids long. CDR3 amino acids: CASSLELASGYEQYF. The CDR3 DNA reads TGTGCCAGCAGCTTAGAACTGGCTAGCGGCTACGAGCAGTACTTC.

This clone was observed a handful of times. The chain links TRBV10-3 to TRBJ1-6; D possibly corresponds to TRBD1 (6 bases). V was clipped by 4 bases and J by 10 bases, with 20 bases between them. From germline, CDR1 is ENHRY and CDR2 SYGVKD. The CDR3 covers 16 residues. Here the CDR3 DNA reads TGTGCCATCAGTGCCGGATTGGCAGGGGTGAGGTCACCCCTCCACTTT. As protein: CAISAGLAGVRSPLHF.

As to this clone: One junction end does not reproduce the germline sequence, and a read error may be involved. The chain uses TRBV13 and TRBJ1-6; D is possibly TRBD1 (5 bases). Germline CDR1 PRHDT, CDR2 FYEKMQ (reference sequence). The CDR3 is 15 amino acids. CDR3 in amino acids: CASSLRGNYYSPLHF. For the CDR3, the DNA is TGTGCCAGCAGCTTAAGGGGTAACTATTATTCACCCCTCCACTTT. Looking up the rest from reference TRBV13 and TRBJ1-6 gives the full variable domain: AAGVIQSPRHLIKEKRETATLKCYPIPRHDTVYWYQQGPGQDPQFLISFYEKMQSDKGSIPDRFSAQQFSDYHSELNMSSLELGDSALYFCASSLRGNYYSPLHFGNGTRLTVT.

This chain connects TRBV2 to TRBJ2-1, with D perhaps matching TRBD1 (6 bases). The germline V gene encodes CDR1 SNHLY and CDR2 FYNNEI. Trimming removed 3 bases from V and 6 bases from J, with 9 bases in between. The CDR3 runs to 13 residues. CDR3 protein: CASSDLQGNEQFF. For the CDR3, the DNA is TGTGCCAGCAGTGATTTACAGGGCAATGAGCAGTTCTTC.

This clone was counted a few times. Germline is not matched at one junction end, which may reflect a read error. CDR3 DNA sequence: TGTGCCCTCAGTAGCTTTGGGTACAATGAGCAGTTCTTC. Translated, it gives CALSSFGYNEQFF. The chain carries TRBV10-3 and TRBJ2-1; D unresolved. Germline loops: CDR1 ENHRY, CDR2 SYGVKD. The CDR3 is 13 residues long.

This clone was observed a few times. The chain carries TRBV29-1 and TRBJ1-2; D ambiguous. Germline values: CDR1 SQVTM, CDR2 ANQGSEA. V was pared by 4 bases and J by 6 bases, with 6 bases between. The CDR3 is 10 amino acids. CDR3: CSVGSDGYTF. In DNA, the CDR3 is TGCAGCGTTGGTTCGGATGGCTACACCTTC.

This chain joins TRBV7-2 and TRBJ1-2, with D perhaps matching TRBD1 (5 bases). There are 15 residues in the CDR3. Germline lookup yields CDR1 SGHTA and CDR2 FQGNSA. V was trimmed by 5 bases and J by 4 bases, leaving 17 bases between them. CDR3 sequence: CASSTQGAIVYGYTF. The CDR3 nucleotides read TGTGCCAGCAGCACCCAGGGTGCTATTGTCTATGGCTACACCTTC.

This sequence joins TRBV7-9 and TRBJ2-1; D is perhaps TRBD2 (6 bases). With 5 bases removed from V and 5 bases from J, the gap between germline ends came to 13 bases. Germline V gene sequence: CDR1 SEHNR, CDR2 FQNEAQ (reference sequence). This CDR3 spans 14 amino acids. Written as DNA, the CDR3 is TGTGCCAGCAGCACAACGGGGGAGAACAATGAGCAGTTCTTC. Amino acid sequence: CASSTTGENNEQFF. Filled out from reference TRBV7-9 and TRBJ2-1, the complete variable domain reads DTGVSQNPRHKITKRGQNVTFRCDPISEHNRLYWYRQTLGQGPEFLTYFQNEAQLEKSRLLSDRFSAERPKGSFSTLEIQRTEQGDSAMYLCASSTTGENNEQFFGPGTRLTVL.

J is TRBJ1-5 and V is TRBV2; D is uncertain. Trimming took 2 bases from V and 7 from J, leaving 6 bases between them. Germline CDR1 is SNHLY and CDR2 is FYNNEI. The CDR3 spans 12 residues. The CDR3 DNA reads as TGTGCCAGCAGTGAACGACTGCAGCCCCAGCATTTT. Translating gives CASSERLQPQHF.

Only a few counts were recorded for this clone. The chain carries TRBV4-2 and TRBJ2-3, with 14 bases matching TRBD2. The CDR3 loop spans 19 amino acids. Germline V CDR1 and CDR2: LGHNA, YNFKEQ. V was pared by 0 bases and J by 3 bases, with 8 bases of the junction left unmatched. As DNA, the CDR3 is TGTGCCAGCAGCCAAGAGCGACTAGCGGGGGGGCCGAGGACAGATACGCAGTATTTT. As protein: CASSQERLAGGPRTDTQYF.

The genes are TRBV18 and TRBJ2-7; D unresolved. The CDR3 spans 12 residues. Trimming shortened V by 2 bases and J by 5 bases, and 7 bases separated the two germline ends. CDR1 and CDR2 (germline): KGHSH, LQKENI. For the CDR3, the DNA is TGTGCCAGCTCACCAAATGCAGACGAGCAGTACGTC. Protein sequence: CASSPNADEQYV.

Only a few counts were recorded for this clone. Different DNA sequences within this sample yield the same CDR3. The CDR3 sequence is CASSSGLAGADTQYF. The CDR3 region has the DNA TGCGCCAGCAGCTCGGGACTAGCGGGGGCAGATACGCAGTATTTT. The V and J genes are TRBV5-1 and TRBJ2-3; 14 bases match TRBD2. V lost 3 bases to trimming and J lost 4 bases; unmatched junction nucleotides: 1. This CDR3 has 15 residues. Germline V lookup: CDR1 SGHRS, CDR2 YFSETQ.

This chain connects TRBV27 to TRBJ2-7; 9 nucleotides line up with TRBD2. From germline, CDR1 is MNHEY and CDR2 SMNVEV (reference sequence). The CDR3 is 14 amino acids. J gave up 7 bases and V 6 bases, and 10 bases lay outside the gene matches. The CDR3 protein is CASSLAGTSEEQYF. The CDR3 coding sequence is TGTGCCAGCAGCCTAGCGGGAACGAGTGAAGAGCAGTACTTC.

This clone was seen more than once but under ten times. The chain combines TRBV6-5 with TRBJ2-5; TRBD2 aligns across 7 bases. From germline, CDR1 is MNHEY and CDR2 SVGAGI. The CDR3 loop spans 15 amino acids. The V gene end was trimmed by 0 bases and the J gene end by 5 bases; junction bases not matched to a gene: 6. The CDR3 DNA follows: TGTGCCAGCAGTTACTCTGGCGGGAGTGGGGAGACCCAGTACTTC. Its translation is CASSYSGGSGETQYF.